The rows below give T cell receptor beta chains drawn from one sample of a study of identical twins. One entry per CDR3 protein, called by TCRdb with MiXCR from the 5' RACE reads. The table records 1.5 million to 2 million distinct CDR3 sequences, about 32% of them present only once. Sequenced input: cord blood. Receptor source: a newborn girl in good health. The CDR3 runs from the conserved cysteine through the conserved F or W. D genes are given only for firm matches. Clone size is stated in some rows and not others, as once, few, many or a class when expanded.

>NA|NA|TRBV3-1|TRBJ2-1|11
TGTGCCAACAGCCAAGCACTCGAGCAGTTCTTC
CANSQALEQFF
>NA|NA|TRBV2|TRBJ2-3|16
TGTGCCAGCAGTGAAGCCGGCCCCCCCGAGACAGATACGCAGTATTTT
CASSEAGPPETDTQYF
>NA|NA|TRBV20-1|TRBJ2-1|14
TGCAGTGCTAGGCTAGGAGGTGGATACAATGAGCAGTTCTTC
CSARLGGGYNEQFF
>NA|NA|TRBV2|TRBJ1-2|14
TGTGCCAGCGGCGAGGACGGGTTCAACTATGGCTACACCTTC
CASGEDGFNYGYTF
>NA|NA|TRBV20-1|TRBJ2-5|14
TGCAGTGCTAGAGGAGAATTAGAGGCCAAGACCCAGTACTTC
CSARGELEAKTQYF
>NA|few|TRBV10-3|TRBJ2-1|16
TGTGCCATCAGTGAGCCCGGACTTCCGAATGGGGATGAGCAGTTCTTC
CAISEPGLPNGDEQFF
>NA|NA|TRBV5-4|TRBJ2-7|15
TGTGCCAGCAGCCTGCGCGGACATACTACCTACGAGCAGTACTTC
CASSLRGHTTYEQYF
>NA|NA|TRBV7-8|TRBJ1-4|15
TGTGCCAGCAGCTTACTCGGGGGGGTTAATGAAAAACTGTTTTTT
CASSLLGGVNEKLFF
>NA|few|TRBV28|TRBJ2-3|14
TGTGCCAGCAGTTCTCCCACCCTCGCCGATACGCAGTATTTT
CASSSPTLADTQYF
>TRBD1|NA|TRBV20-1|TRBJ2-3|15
TGCAGTGCTAATCGACAGGGGACTAGCACAGATACGCAGTATTTT
CSANRQGTSTDTQYF
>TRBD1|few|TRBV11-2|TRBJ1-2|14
TGTGCCAGCAGAGGACAGGGGTCTGAGAATGGCTACACCTTC
CASRGQGSENGYTF
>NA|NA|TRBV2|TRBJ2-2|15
TGTGCCAGCAGTGCCCAGGGAGGCTACACCGGGGAGCTGTTTTTT
CASSAQGGYTGELFF
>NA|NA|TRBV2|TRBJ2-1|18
TGTGCCAGCAGTGTTAGAAGTAAGGGACTTGGCCTAGGCAATGAGCAGTTCTTC
CASSVRSKGLGLGNEQFF
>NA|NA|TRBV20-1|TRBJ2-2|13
TGCAGTGCTAGCCAGGGGTTCACCGGGGAGCTGTTTTTT
CSASQGFTGELFF